This is a list of T cell receptor beta chains from one sample in a study of blood T cell repertoires in COVID-19. Method: immunoSEQ multiplex PCR; TCRdb's copy keeps in-frame clones and lacks some. The profile covers 200,000 to 250,000 clones, with 70% to 85% appearing a single time and around 13% taken by the ten largest. The sequenced material came from peripheral blood. These TCRs come from a human donor in a cohort sampled during active COVID-19. Both conserved end residues are part of each CDR3. The order of the fields is D gene, clone size, J gene, V gene, CDR3 DNA, CDR3 protein. D genes are given only for firm matches. Part of the rows lack a size; the others show once, few, many or a class for expanded clones.

- | - | TRBJ1-1 | TRBV2 | TGTGCCAGCAGGTCACAGGGCATCTGGAACACTGAAGCTTTCTTT | CASRSQGIWNTEAFF
TRBD1 | - | TRBJ1-5 | TRBV5-8 | TGTGCCAGCAGCTCGGGACAGTGGGCCAATTCCAATCAGCCCCAGCATTTT | CASSSGQWANSNQPQHF
- | - | TRBJ1-1 | TRBV11-1 | TGTGCCAGCAGCCCTTGGGGAGCCAACACTGAAGCTTTCTTT | CASSPWGANTEAFF
- | - | TRBJ1-2 | TRBV10-3 | TGTGCCATCAGTGAGTCCAGTACGGGTACTAACTATGGCTACACCTTC | CAISESSTGTNYGYTF
TRBD2 | - | TRBJ2-5 | TRBV5-4 | TGTGCCAGCAGCTTGGCCGGGGGGATTAAAGAGACCCAGTACTTC | CASSLAGGIKETQYF
- | - | TRBJ2-6 | TRBV28 | TGTGCCAGCAGTTTAGACTCCATTGGGGCAGGCTCTGGGGCCAACGTCCTGACTTTC | CASSLDSIGAGSGANVLTF
- | few | TRBJ2-7 | TRBV7-6 | TGTGCCAGCAGCCCCTCGTTTAGCCGCCACTACGAGCAGTACTTC | CASSPSFSRHYEQYF
- | - | TRBJ2-1 | TRBV5-1 | TGCGCCAGCAGCTTGGATGGAGAGGAGCAGTTCTTC | CASSLDGEEQFF
- | - | TRBJ2-1 | TRBV7-2 | TGTGCCAGCAGCGTGGTCGGTGTTCGCAATGAGCAGTTCTTC | CASSVVGVRNEQFF
TRBD2 | - | TRBJ2-1 | TRBV7-2 | TGTGCCAGCAGCGTATCGGGACTAGCGGGGAGGAATGAGCAGTTCTTC | CASSVSGLAGRNEQFF
- | - | TRBJ2-5 | TRBV5-1 | TGCGCCAGCAGCTTTGACTTCGTGGGCGGGGAGACCCAGTACTTC | CASSFDFVGGETQYF
- | - | TRBJ2-1 | TRBV27 | TGTGCCAGCAGTTTATCTCTCGGGAGCTCCTACAATGAGCAGTTCTTC | CASSLSLGSSYNEQFF
TRBD1 | once | TRBJ1-1 | TRBV23-1 | TGCGCCAGCATACTGGACAGGGCGCGGCGGACTGAAGCTTTCTTT | CASILDRARRTEAFF
TRBD2 | - | TRBJ2-2 | TRBV4-1 | TGCGCCAGCAGCCAAGAAGGAATAGCGGGAGGGCCGGACACCGGGGAGCTGTTTTTT | CASSQEGIAGGPDTGELFF
TRBD1 | once | TRBJ2-5 | TRBV18 | TGTGCCAGCTCACCAACGACAGGGGGCCGAGAGACCCAGTACTTC | CASSPTTGGRETQYF
TRBD2 | - | TRBJ2-7 | TRBV19 | TGTGCCAGTAGCCCCGGGACTAGCGGAACCTACGAGCAGTACTTC | CASSPGTSGTYEQYF
- | - | TRBJ2-1 | TRBV24-1 | TGTGCCACCAGTAAACACCACTCCTACAATGAGCAGTTCTTC | CATSKHHSYNEQFF
TRBD1 | - | TRBJ2-7 | TRBV15 | TGTGCCACCAGCAGCAGACAGGGCTCCTACGAGCAGTACTTC | CATSSRQGSYEQYF
- | - | TRBJ1-2 | TRBV5-1 | TGCGCCAGCCGCGCCCAGGGCTACACTAACTATGGCTACACCTTC | CASRAQGYTNYGYTF
- | - | TRBJ1-2 | TRBV7-9 | TGTGCCAGCAGCCACAGCAGCCTTACTCACTATGGCTACACCTTC | CASSHSSLTHYGYTF
- | - | TRBJ2-7 | TRBV24-1 | TGTGCCACCAGTTTGTCCGGGTCCACCTACGAGCAGTACTTC | CATSLSGSTYEQYF
- | - | TRBJ1-4 | TRBV24-1 | TGTGCCACCAGTGATTCCGGGATGCCGGCTGAAAAACTGTTTTTT | CATSDSGMPAEKLFF
TRBD1 | - | TRBJ2-7 | TRBV19 | TGTGCCAGTAGCCGGGACAGGGGCCACGAGCAGTACTTC | CASSRDRGHEQYF
- | - | TRBJ1-5 | TRBV19 | TGTGCCAGTAGTCTTCGGCAGGGTTATAGCAATCAGCCCCAGCATTTT | CASSLRQGYSNQPQHF
- | once | TRBJ2-7 | TRBV6-6 | TGTGCCAGCAGACCAATTCAGCGGGTATCCTACGAGCAGTACTTC | CASRPIQRVSYEQYF
TRBD1 | - | TRBJ2-7 | TRBV11-2 | TGTGCCAGCAGCAGCCTCTTCGGACAGGGGGGTTACGAGCAGTACTTC | CASSSLFGQGGYEQYF
- | - | TRBJ1-5 | TRBV7-8 | TGTGCCAGCAGCATAAACAATCAGCCCCAGCATTTT | CASSINNQPQHF
TRBD1 | once | TRBJ1-5 | TRBV25-1 | TGTGCCAGCAGCCCGACAGGGGTTCCCAATCAGCCCCAGCATTTT | CASSPTGVPNQPQHF
TRBD1 | - | TRBJ2-6 | TRBV7-6 | TGTGCCAGCAGCTTAGCTTTTGACAGGGTTTCGGCGGGGGCCAACGTCCTGACTTTC | CASSLAFDRVSAGANVLTF
- | - | TRBJ2-7 | TRBV5-1 | TGCGCCAGCAGCTTGTACACCTACGAGCAGTACTTC | CASSLYTYEQYF
- | - | TRBJ1-6 | TRBV19 | TGTGCCAGTAGTAGCCGGGAAACCCATAATTCACCCCTCCACTTT | CASSSRETHNSPLHF
- | - | TRBJ2-3 | TRBV6-5 | TGTGCCAGCAGCACCGAGCGGCAACGCACAGATACGCAGTATTTT | CASSTERQRTDTQYF
TRBD1 | - | TRBJ1-2 | TRBV9 | TGTGCCAGCAGCGTGCGGACAGGGGCGGTCAGTGGCTACACCTTC | CASSVRTGAVSGYTF
TRBD2 | once | TRBJ2-5 | TRBV3-1/TRBV3-2 | TGTGCCAGCAGCCAAGTGGCGGGAGTTCTGAAGACCCAGTACTTC | CASSQVAGVLKTQYF
- | - | TRBJ1-2 | TRBV24-1 | TGTGCCACCAGTGAACCGACAGGCTCCTATGGCTACACCTTC | CATSEPTGSYGYTF
- | - | TRBJ2-7 | TRBV5-1 | TGCGCCAGCAGCCCGGAGGGCACAACCTACGAGCAGTACTTC | CASSPEGTTYEQYF